This T cell receptor beta chain originates from a study of blood T cell repertoires in COVID-19. Study-wide context: Spain, Italy and the United States supplied samples that represented acute and convalescent COVID-19. In each case, the material was cDNA or gDNA derived from T cells, B-cell-depleted T cells, or PBMCs.

The ends were cut back, 0 bases at V and 0 bases at J, with 9 bases in the middle. The CDR3 totals 16 residues. CDR1 is SGDLS and CDR2 is YYNGEE in the germline V gene. As handled by the study authors: Estimation of nucleated cell counts relied on the amplification of reference gene primers. TCRdb's table, derived via immunoSEQ multiplex PCR, lists solely in-frame clones and lacks some. D and trimming were read from the DNA, whereas the V and J calls and clone size are those reported in that table. The sample lists some 5,700 clones; around nine tenths were seen once. This TCR came from a human donor in a cohort sampled during active COVID-19. Input material: peripheral blood. The chain carries TRBV9 and TRBJ2-2; possibly TRBD2 for D (5 bases). CDR3 DNA: TGTGCCAGCAGCGTAGATCGGGGAGCGAACACCGGGGAGCTGTTTTTT. As protein: CASSVDRGANTGELFF.